These 32 T cell receptor beta chains were all obtained from the same sample, sequenced in a study of T cell repertoires in ileal Crohn's disease. TCRdb's copy holds only in-frame clones and misses some; the assay was immunoSEQ multiplex PCR. Of approximately 7,500 clones listed, approximately 96% are singletons. Sequencing was done on a sample of ileal tissue. Receptors were obtained from an adult with Crohn's disease.

The chain links TRBV14 to TRBJ1-2; maybe TRBD1 (5 bases). The germline CDR1 and CDR2 sequences are SGHDN and FVKESK. The CDR3 runs 14 residues. V lost 1 base and J lost 3, with 9 bases in between. In DNA, the CDR3 is TGTGCCAGCAGCCAAGCACCACAGGACTATGGCTACACCTTC. Protein product: CASSQAPQDYGYTF. The full variable domain, completed using reference TRBV14 and TRBJ1-2, is EAGVTQFPSHSVIEKGQTVTLRCDPISGHDNLYWYRRVMGKEIKFLLHFVKESKQDESGMPNNRFLAERTGGTYSTLKVQPAELEDSGVYFCASSQAPQDYGYTFGSGTRLTVV.

The chain carries TRBV10-3 and TRBJ1-1; 8 bases agree with TRBD1. The CDR3 runs to 16 residues. Trimming took 5 bases from V and 4 from J; bases not matched to a gene: 12. The germline CDR1 and CDR2 sequences are ENHRY and SYGVKD. CDR3 loop: CAISPGGSPRGTEAFF. CDR3 DNA sequence: TGTGCCATCAGTCCAGGGGGCTCCCCCCGGGGCACTGAAGCTTTCTTT.

This clone was observed a single time. The J gene is TRBJ2-7, the V gene TRBV5-4; tentatively, D is TRBD1 (5 bases). In germline, CDR1 is SGHNT, CDR2 YYREEE (reference sequence). The CDR3 has 15 amino acids. V lost 8 bases to trimming and J lost 3 bases, with 21 bases between them. The CDR3 sequence: CARDSVTDPYYEQYV. Here the CDR3 DNA reads TGTGCCAGAGACAGTGTAACGGACCCATACTACGAGCAGTACGTC.

V and J are TRBV4-1 and TRBJ2-1; D is perhaps TRBD2 (7 bases). The CDR3 runs 15 residues. V lost 3 bases, J lost 3 bases, and 12 bases lay in between. Per the germline V gene, CDR1 is MGHRA and CDR2 is YSYEKL. This CDR3 is CASSQGGGLYNEQFF. As DNA, the CDR3 is TGCGCCAGCAGCCAGGGGGGGGGCCTCTACAATGAGCAGTTCTTC.

This CDR3 is CASSLAGQNTGELFF. In DNA form, the CDR3 reads TGCGCCAGCAGCTTGGCGGGACAAAACACCGGGGAGCTGTTTTTT. V gene TRBV5-1 combines with J gene TRBJ2-2; possible D gene TRBD1, 6 bases. Germline values: CDR1 SGHRS, CDR2 YFSETQ. V dropped 0 bases and J dropped 2 bases, with 8 bases sitting between them. This CDR3 contains 15 residues.

The V call is TRBV29-1, the J call TRBJ2-1; 7 positions match TRBD1. Looked up from germline, CDR1 is SQVTM and CDR2 is ANQGSEA. The junction had 5 bases not matched to a gene; V was cut back by 7 bases and J by 5 bases. This CDR3 region has 12 residues. For the CDR3, the DNA is TGCAGCGGGTCGACAGGGAACAATGAGCAGTTCTTC. It specifies CSGSTGNNEQFF.

This chain links TRBV7-2 with TRBJ2-3; D unresolved. Trimming cost V 5 bases and J 2 bases, with 5 bases left between them. CDR1 SGHTA and CDR2 FQGNSA come from the germline V gene. CDR3 length equals 12 residues. CDR3: CASSPITDTQYF. The CDR3 DNA is TGTGCCAGCAGCCCTATCACAGATACGCAGTATTTT.

This clone came up once. The CDR3 region is CASSERGAYEQYF. In nucleotides, the CDR3 is TGTGCCAGCAGTGAGCGGGGAGCCTACGAGCAGTACTTC. This chain uses TRBV7-7 with TRBJ2-7; 7 positions agree with TRBD2. V shed 6 bases, J shed 2 bases, and the junction held 4 bases outside the gene matches. The CDR3 consists of 13 residues. From germline, CDR1 is SSHAT and CDR2 FNYEAQ (reference sequence).

The rearrangement uses TRBV4-3 and TRBJ1-1; D not resolved. CDR3 length: 15 amino acids. Trimming stripped 0 bases from V and 1 base from J, with 9 bases between. CDR1 LGHNA and CDR2 YSLEER come from the germline V gene. CDR3 sequence: CASSQELTANTEAFF. CDR3 sequence (DNA): TGCGCCAGCAGCCAAGAATTAACAGCGAACACTGAAGCTTTCTTT.

The chain joins TRBV28 to TRBJ2-2; TRBD1 is a possible D gene (6 bases). The CDR3 is 13 residues long. Deletions cut 8 bases from V and 7 bases from J, with 14 bases between. Germline CDR1 MDHEN, CDR2 SYDVKM. CDR3 region: CASYARGFGELFF. As DNA, the CDR3 is TGTGCCAGCTATGCCAGGGGTTTCGGGGAGCTGTTTTTT.

The chain links TRBV5-5 to TRBJ1-5; unclear D gene. The CDR3 totals 14 residues. Germline CDR1 and CDR2: SGHKS and YYEKEE (reference sequence). Trimming pared 0 bases from V and 3 bases from J, leaving 7 bases between. The CDR3 DNA follows: TGTGCCAGCAGCTTGGCTACAGTCAATCAGCCCCAGCATTTT. Residues: CASSLATVNQPQHF. The full variable domain, rest sourced from reference TRBV5-5 and TRBJ1-5, is DAGVTQSPTHLIKTRGQQVTLRCSPISGHKSVSWYQQVLGQGPQFIFQYYEKEERGRGNFPDRFSARQFPNYSSELNVNALLLGDSALYLCASSLATVNQPQHFGDGTRLSIL.

This clone was counted once. The CDR3 sequence is CAISEFEGRLGTQYF. The CDR3 DNA reads TGTGCCATCAGTGAGTTTGAGGGTAGGCTAGGTACGCAGTATTTT. The chain combines TRBV10-3 with TRBJ2-3; maybe TRBD2 (5 bases). The CDR3 covers 15 residues. Trimming cost V 1 base and J 8 bases, with 16 bases left between them. Germline V lookup: CDR1 ENHRY, CDR2 SYGVKD.

The chain couples TRBV5-4 to TRBJ2-5; TRBD1 matches at 7 bases. CDR1 SGHNT and CDR2 YYREEE come from the germline V gene (reference sequence). The CDR3 covers 14 residues. V lost 4 bases, J lost 1 base, and 4 bases stayed unmatched. CDR3 DNA sequence: TGTGCCAGCAGCCCCGGGACAGTCCAAGAGACCCAGTACTTC. It encodes CASSPGTVQETQYF. Supplemented by reference TRBV5-4 and TRBJ2-5, the full variable domain reads ETGVTQSPTHLIKTRGQQVTLRCSSQSGHNTVSWYQQALGQGPQFIFQYYREEENGRGNFPPRFSGLQFPNYSSELNVNALELDDSALYLCASSPGTVQETQYFGPGTRLLVL.

The V call is TRBV4-2, the J call TRBJ1-6, with 12 bases fitting TRBD1. The CDR3 contains 17 residues. V lost 7 bases and J lost 8; bases outside the gene matches: 12. Per germline, CDR1 LGHNA and CDR2 YNFKEQ. The CDR3 sequence is CASTRGGTGGAYSPLHF. The CDR3 DNA follows: TGTGCCAGCACCCGAGGAGGGACAGGGGGCGCGTATTCACCCCTCCACTTT.

The chain combines TRBV29-1 with TRBJ2-1, with TRBD2 matching 13 bases. CDR1 is SQVTM and CDR2 is ANQGSEA in the germline V gene. This CDR3 spans 17 amino acids. The V gene end was trimmed by 6 bases and the J gene end by 0 bases; junction bases not matched to a gene: 8. The CDR3 region has the DNA TGCAGCGTCTACACTAGCGGGGGGGCGTACTCCTACAATGAGCAGTTCTTC. Its protein is CSVYTSGGAYSYNEQFF.

The chain couples TRBV5-6 to TRBJ2-7; D is perhaps TRBD2 (6 bases). The CDR3 sequence is 15 residues long. Germline values: CDR1 SGHDT, CDR2 YYEEEE. V was shortened by 0 bases and J by 2 bases, with 12 bases between the two germline ends. CDR3 protein: CASSLAEGVAYEQYV. In DNA, the CDR3 is TGTGCCAGCAGCTTGGCGGAGGGTGTCGCCTACGAGCAGTACGTC.

With respect to this clone: The junction departs from germline at one end; a sequencing error may be responsible. The chain employs TRBV7-2 and TRBJ1-4; D gene ambiguous. This CDR3 is 13 amino acids long. Germline V CDR1 and CDR2: SGHTA, FQGNSA. Here the CDR3 reads CASSPVAREKLFF. Here the CDR3 DNA reads TGTGCCAGCAGCCCCGTGGCTCGGGAAAAACTATTTTTT.

This sequence joins TRBV5-1 and TRBJ1-2; 7 positions match TRBD1. This CDR3 spans 13 amino acids. Germline CDR1 is SGHRS and CDR2 is YFSETQ. V trimming: 4 bases; J trimming: 4 bases; junction bases outside the gene matches: 4. The CDR3: CASSQGQTYGYTF. Here the CDR3 DNA reads TGCGCCAGCAGCCAGGGACAGACCTATGGCTACACCTTC.

The rearrangement uses TRBV6-6 and TRBJ1-2; maybe TRBD1 (5 bases). In germline, CDR1 is MNHNY, CDR2 SVGAGI (reference sequence). The CDR3 is made up of 12 amino acids. The V end lost 0 bases, the J end lost 8 bases, and 7 bases lay between the germline ends. The CDR3 sequence: CASSYSQGGYTF. DNA for the CDR3: TGTGCCAGCAGTTACTCCCAGGGCGGCTACACCTTC.

This chain links TRBV5-4 with TRBJ1-1, with a tentative D call TRBD1 (6 bases). This CDR3 is built from 14 residues. V lost 4 bases, J lost 3 bases, and 13 bases lay in between. CDR1 and CDR2 from the germline V gene are SGHNT and YYREEE (reference sequence). Written as DNA, the CDR3 is TGTGCCAGCAGCCAACAGGGCCGGGACACTGAAGCTTTCTTT. Translating it yields CASSQQGRDTEAFF.

The sample holds a few counts of this clone. The V and J genes are TRBV5-4 and TRBJ1-2, with D uncertain. Trimming removed 2 bases at V and 5 bases at J, with 10 bases between. Germline V lookup: CDR1 SGHNT, CDR2 YYREEE (reference sequence). This CDR3 is 13 amino acids long. The CDR3 here is CASSLKGGYGYTF. In DNA, the CDR3 is TGTGCCAGCAGCTTAAAGGGAGGTTATGGCTACACCTTC.

The rearrangement links TRBV5-4 to TRBJ1-2, with 7 nucleotides matching TRBD1. The V gene's germline CDR1 is SGHNT and CDR2 YYREEE (reference sequence). The CDR3 has 15 amino acids. Germline trimming cut 0 bases from V and 5 bases from J; bases unmatched to any gene: 7. The CDR3 protein is CASSLVRGQLYGYTF. Written as DNA, the CDR3 is TGTGCCAGCAGCTTGGTTCGGGGACAGCTTTATGGCTACACCTTC.

The V and J genes are TRBV29-1 and TRBJ2-1; 11 positions match TRBD1. The CDR3 is 15 residues long. V was clipped by 3 bases and J by 9 bases; unmatched bases: 10. CDR1 and CDR2 from the germline V gene are SQVTM and ANQGSEA. DNA of the CDR3: TGCAGCGTTGACCTGGACAGGGGGCAACGTGGTGAGCAGTTCTTC. Encoded protein: CSVDLDRGQRGEQFF.

The chain carries TRBV6-1 and TRBJ1-5, with TRBD1 matching 9 bases. The V gene end was trimmed by 5 bases and the J gene end by 0 bases; junction bases not matched to a gene: 2. There are 15 residues in the CDR3. Germline CDR1 MNHNS, CDR2 SASEGT. CDR3: CASSRTGDSNQPQHF. CDR3 coding DNA: TGTGCCAGCAGTAGGACAGGGGATAGCAATCAGCCCCAGCATTTT.

The rearrangement joins TRBV10-2 to TRBJ1-2; TRBD1 might be the D (5 bases). The ends were cut back, 4 bases at V and 2 bases at J, with 11 bases in the middle. The CDR3 sequence is 14 residues long. CDR1 and CDR2 (germline): WSHSY, SAAADI. CDR3 nucleotide sequence: TGCGCCAGCAGTGGTATCAGGACAAACTATGGCTACACCTTC. It is translated as CASSGIRTNYGYTF.

DNA for the CDR3: TGTGCCAGCAGCTTAGTTGGGGGGAATCAGCCCCAGCATTTT. This gives the protein CASSLVGGNQPQHF. The chain employs TRBV7-2 and TRBJ1-5; D perhaps matches TRBD1 (5 bases). Germline assignment: CDR1 SGHTA and CDR2 FQGNSA. V was clipped by 1 base and J by 4 bases, with 8 bases between them. The CDR3 is made up of 14 amino acids. The full variable domain, in which reference TRBV7-2 and TRBJ1-5 provide the parts outside the CDR3, is GAGVSQSPSNKVTEKGKDVELRCDPISGHTALYWYRQSLGQGLEFLIYFQGNSAPDKSGLPSDRFSAERTGGSVSTLTIQRTQQEDSAVYLCASSLVGGNQPQHFGDGTRLSIL.

This chain uses TRBV7-2 with TRBJ1-5; no clear D. The V gene lost 2 bases and the J gene lost 6 bases, with 8 bases spanning the gap. CDR3 length: 13 amino acids. Germline CDR1 reads SGHTA; CDR2 reads FQGNSA. CDR3: CASSLINGQPQHF. DNA of the CDR3: TGTGCCAGCAGCTTAATAAACGGTCAGCCCCAGCATTTT.

The rearrangement uses TRBV27 and TRBJ2-5, with 7 bases fitting TRBD1. V was pared by 3 bases and J by 4 bases, with 8 bases of the junction left unmatched. The germline V gene has CDR1 MNHEY and CDR2 SMNVEV (reference sequence). CDR3 size: 15 residues. CDR3 bases: TGTGCCAGCAGTTTTGGGCAGGGGGTGGCAGAGACCCAGTACTTC. Its translation is CASSFGQGVAETQYF.

The rearrangement links TRBV30 to TRBJ2-2, with 7 nucleotides matching TRBD2. This CDR3 region has 14 residues. The junction had 5 bases not matched to a gene; V was cut back by 5 bases and J by 2 bases. CDR1 and CDR2 from the germline V gene are GTSNPN and SVGIG (reference sequence). CDR3: CAWSGTTNTGELFF. DNA for the CDR3: TGTGCCTGGTCCGGGACTACCAACACCGGGGAGCTGTTTTTT.

CDR3 amino acids: CSVQGTFNQPQHF. The CDR3 DNA sequence: TGCAGCGTTCAGGGGACCTTCAATCAGCCCCAGCATTTT. This chain joins TRBV29-1 and TRBJ1-5; D might be TRBD1 (6 bases). V was clipped by 5 bases and J by 3 bases, with 11 bases between them. This CDR3 is 13 amino acids long. Germline V gene data show CDR1 as SQVTM and CDR2 as ANQGSEA.

This clone was counted once. The rearrangement uses TRBV6-4 and TRBJ2-3; TRBD2 is a possible D gene (5 bases). The V and J ends lost 2 bases and 1 base respectively, with 16 bases between them. The length of the CDR3 is 17 residues. Looked up from germline, CDR1 is MRHNA and CDR2 is SNTAGT. CDR3 sequence reads: CASSDPDWYGGTDTQYF. The CDR3 nucleotides read TGTGCCAGCAGTGACCCTGACTGGTACGGGGGCACAGATACGCAGTATTTT.

This clone showed up just once. This chain joins TRBV18 and TRBJ2-7; D perhaps matches TRBD2 (7 bases). The CDR3 totals 16 residues. V lost 6 bases to trimming and J lost 0 bases, with 18 bases between them. Germline V gene data show CDR1 as KGHSH and CDR2 as LQKENI. This chain's CDR3 is CASSKNGGGGSYEQYF. The DNA for the CDR3 is TGTGCCAGCTCCAAAAACGGGGGAGGGGGCTCCTACGAGCAGTACTTC.